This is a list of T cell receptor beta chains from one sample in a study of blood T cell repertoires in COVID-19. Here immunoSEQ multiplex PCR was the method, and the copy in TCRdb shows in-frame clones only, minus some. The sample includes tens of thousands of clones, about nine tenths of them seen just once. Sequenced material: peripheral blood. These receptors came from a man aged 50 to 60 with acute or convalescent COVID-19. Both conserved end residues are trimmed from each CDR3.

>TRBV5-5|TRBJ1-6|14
ASSLAPRDSHSPLH
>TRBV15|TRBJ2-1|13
ATSRDGESYNEQF
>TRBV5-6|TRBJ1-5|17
ASSLIECRRQGIEQPQH
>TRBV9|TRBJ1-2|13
ASSERRELNYGYT
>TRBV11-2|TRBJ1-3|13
ASSLGGISGNTIY
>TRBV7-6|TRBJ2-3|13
ASSSQLRGTDTQY
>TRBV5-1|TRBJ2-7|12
ASSLEGGPYEQY
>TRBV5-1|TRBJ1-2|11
ASSSGQNYGYT
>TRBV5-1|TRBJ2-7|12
ASSPGTDSYEQY
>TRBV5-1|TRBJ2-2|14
ASSLTQGGGTGELF
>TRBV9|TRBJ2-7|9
APTLTYEQY
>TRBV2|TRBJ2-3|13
ASRVDRGFTDTQY
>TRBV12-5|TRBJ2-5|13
ASGLANSGEETQY
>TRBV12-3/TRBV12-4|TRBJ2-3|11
ASSRQGPDTQY
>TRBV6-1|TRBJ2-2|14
ASSELPAGVPGELF
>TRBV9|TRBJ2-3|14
ASSVAGPASTDTQY
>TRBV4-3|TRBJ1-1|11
ASSRGGAVEAF
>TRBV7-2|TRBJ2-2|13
ASSPMPGNTGELF
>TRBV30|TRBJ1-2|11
AWRDRGGNGYT
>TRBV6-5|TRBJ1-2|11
ASRGQGFSGYT
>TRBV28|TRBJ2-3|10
ASSPLGLTQY
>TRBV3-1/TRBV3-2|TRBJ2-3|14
ASSSSSGGRGDTQY
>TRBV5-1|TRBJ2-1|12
ASTGTSVSNEQF
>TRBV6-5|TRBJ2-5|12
ASSYTSGAKTQY
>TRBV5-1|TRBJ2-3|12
ASSKLQGSDTQY
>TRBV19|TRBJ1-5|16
ASSRPGTGDWSNQPQH
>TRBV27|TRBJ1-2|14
ASKVDRDVGRVGYT
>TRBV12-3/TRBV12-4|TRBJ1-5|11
ASSPSPAWPQH